Following are 9 T cell receptor beta chains from one sample sequenced in a study of shared clonotypes between healthy human individuals (TCRdb year 2020). To prepare the library, the immunoSEQ multiplex PCR assay was applied. The immuneACCESS repertoire file appears here via TCRdb, limited to in-frame rearrangements. These files lack a portion of the clones; in checked studies, under half of the deficit traces to unresolved V genes, and the cause of the others is not known. In all, the sample holds about 2.1 million clones, and around 93% of those were seen once. Over 1.5% of the sample belongs to the ten largest clones. For the CD8 naive samples, CD45RO-negative cells were positively selected for CCR7, yielding a CD45RA+CCR7+ population from which TemRA cells were excluded. Specimen: naive CD8+ T cells from PBMCs. The cell subset or site label for this specimen denotes: CD45RA+CCR7+. These receptors were taken from a man younger than 30 in good health. Some clones in this sample may be carry-over from other donors' samples.

The chain joins TRBV4-1 to TRBJ2-3, with D possibly matching TRBD2 (5 bases). The CDR3 runs 14 residues. CDR1 and CDR2 (germline): MGHRA, YSYEKL. V was trimmed by 1 base and J by 4 bases, leaving 9 bases between them. Written as DNA, the CDR3 is TGCGCCAGCAGCCAAGCTCTAGCTGCAGATACGCAGTATTTT. It is translated as CASSQALAADTQYF.

The V call is TRBV11-3, the J call TRBJ2-2, with 8 bases that match TRBD1. Trimming took 6 bases from V and 6 from J; bases not matched to a gene: 9. The CDR3 contains 15 residues. Germline-derived CDR1 and CDR2 are SGHNT and YENEEA. The CDR3 is CASSPRTGSAGELFF. The CDR3 DNA reads as TGTGCCAGCAGTCCCCGGACAGGGTCGGCCGGGGAGCTGTTTTTT.

The chain couples TRBV27 to TRBJ2-7; 8 positions match TRBD1. This CDR3 has 14 residues. Germline CDR1 is MNHEY and CDR2 is SMNVEV (reference sequence). The junction had 6 bases not matched to a gene; V was cut back by 5 bases and J by 3 bases. In DNA form, the CDR3 reads TGTGCCAGCAGTGCAGACAGGGGAGGCTACGAGCAGTACTTC. This gives the protein CASSADRGGYEQYF.

This sequence joins TRBV27 and TRBJ1-4; 9 bases are shared with TRBD1. CDR1 MNHEY and CDR2 SMNVEV come from the germline V gene (reference sequence). This CDR3 comprises 15 residues. Trimming took 5 bases from V and 8 from J; bases not matched to a gene: 9. CDR3 bases: TGTGCCAGCAGTCTCCAGACAGGGGGGTACGAAAAACTGTTTTTT. This codes for CASSLQTGGYEKLFF.

The rearrangement links TRBV2 to TRBJ2-1; 7 nucleotides agree with TRBD2. CDR1 and CDR2 (germline): SNHLY, FYNNEI. Germline trimming cut 5 bases from V and 3 bases from J; bases unmatched to any gene: 7. This CDR3 contains 15 residues. The chain's CDR3 is CASSSRPSGYNEQFF. The CDR3, as DNA: TGTGCCAGCAGTAGTCGGCCTAGCGGCTACAATGAGCAGTTCTTC.

This clone occurred a few times. The V call is TRBV7-2, the J call TRBJ2-7; TRBD2 aligns across 8 bases. There are 16 residues in the CDR3. J lost 3 bases, V lost 1 base, and 8 bases had no gene match. Germline V CDR1 and CDR2: SGHTA, FQGNSA. The CDR3 protein is CASSLVGGRPDYEQYF. The CDR3 nucleotides are TGTGCCAGCAGCTTAGTCGGCGGGAGGCCCGACTACGAGCAGTACTTC.

V is TRBV4-3 and J is TRBJ1-1; maybe TRBD1 (5 bases). The CDR3 loop spans 16 amino acids. Germline loops: CDR1 LGHNA, CDR2 YSLEER. Trimming stripped 0 bases from V and 0 bases from J, with 11 bases between. As DNA, the CDR3 is TGCGCCAGCAGCCAAGATTTCGACAGCCTGAACACTGAAGCTTTCTTT. This sequence encodes CASSQDFDSLNTEAFF.

This clone was observed once. The chain joins TRBV25-1 to TRBJ2-3; D uncertain. V lost 0 bases and J lost 3, with 16 bases in between. The CDR3 has 17 residues. In germline, CDR1 is MGHDK, CDR2 SYGVNS. Here the CDR3 DNA reads TGTGCCAGCAGTGAATACCCCCCGGGTGAGGAGACAGATACGCAGTATTTT. Encoded protein: CASSEYPPGEETDTQYF.

The chain employs TRBV7-6 and TRBJ2-7, with D possibly matching TRBD1 (6 bases). CDR3 length: 15 amino acids. Germline lookup yields CDR1 SGHVS and CDR2 FNYEAQ. The germline V and J ends were trimmed by 1 base and 3 bases, with 13 bases remaining between them. In DNA, the CDR3 is TGTGCCAGCAGCTTAGGAGCAGGGGACAACTACGAGCAGTACTTC. It codes for CASSLGAGDNYEQYF.